This is a list of T cell receptor beta chains from one sample in a study of T cells in Graves' hyperthyroidism and ophthalmopathy. TCRdb fed the multiplex PCR reads into MiXCR, producing one record per CDR3 protein. The table records under 750,000 distinct CDR3 sequences, over 15% of them present only once. The sample comprised blood. The receptors originated from a woman between 50 and 59 years old with Graves' hyperthyroidism that later progressed to Graves' ophthalmopathy. The CDR3 runs from the conserved cysteine through the conserved F or W. A D gene is named only where the DNA matches it firmly. Clone size, where shown, is once, few, many, or a class for clones that have expanded.

d_call | cdr3_length | j_call | clone_size | v_call | cdr3_nt | cdr3_aa
TRBD1 | 13 | TRBJ2-5 | many | TRBV12-3/TRBV12-4 | TGTGCCAGCAGCTACCTCAGGGGGGAGACCCAGTACTTC | CASSYLRGETQYF
TRBD1 | 17 | TRBJ2-5 | few | TRBV12-3/TRBV12-4 | TGTGCCAGCAGTTCCCCTGCTCGGACAGGGGGCCGAGAGACCCAGTACTTC | CASSSPARTGGRETQYF
. | 13 | TRBJ2-5 | many | TRBV20-1 | TGCAGTGCTAGGCAGGACAGTCGAGGAGCCCAGTACTTC | CSARQDSRGAQYF
. | 15 | TRBJ2-1 | few | TRBV18 | TGTGCCAGCTCACCAGACAGTCGACTTTACAATGAGCAGTTCTTC | CASSPDSRLYNEQFF
. | 14 | TRBJ1-2 | . | TRBV29-1 | TGCAGCGTTGAAGATAACGGGGCAGGAGAGAGCTACACCTTC | CSVEDNGAGESYTF
TRBD2 | 20 | TRBJ2-1 | few | TRBV11-2 | TGTGCCAGCAGCTCTCAGAGAGGACTTCGGACTAGCGGGAGGCTTAATGAGCAGTTCTTC | CASSSQRGLRTSGRLNEQFF
. | 18 | TRBJ1-2 | few | TRBV7-2 | TGTGCCAGCAGCTTACCCTCACGACAATGGGGCTCAAACTATGGCTACACCTTC | CASSLPSRQWGSNYGYTF
. | 14 | TRBJ2-3 | . | TRBV7-9 | TGTGCCAGCACCCTGGACAGCTACACAGATACGCAGTATTTT | CASTLDSYTDTQYF
TRBD1 | 16 | TRBJ2-5 | many | TRBV2 | TGTGCCAGCAGTGAAGACTCAGGGACAGGGGTCGAGACCCAGTACTTC | CASSEDSGTGVETQYF
TRBD2 | 15 | TRBJ2-2 | . | TRBV12-3/TRBV12-4 | TGTGCCAGCAGTTTTACTAGCGGGGGGGCCGGGGAGCTGTTTTTT | CASSFTSGGAGELFF
. | 15 | TRBJ2-7 | . | TRBV27 | TGTGCCAGCAGTTTAGGGGCGGGGGCTTCCTCCGAGCAGTACTTC | CASSLGAGASSEQYF
. | 13 | TRBJ1-2 | few | TRBV6-6 | TGTGCCAGCAGTTACGGAGAGCGTAGTGGCTACACCTTC | CASSYGERSGYTF
TRBD1 | 15 | TRBJ2-5 | many | TRBV7-8 | TGTGCCAGCAGCTACGCGGACAGGGGTCAAGAGACCCAGTACTTC | CASSYADRGQETQYF
TRBD1 | 14 | TRBJ2-7 | . | TRBV9 | TGTGCCAGCAGTTGGACAGGGTCGATTGACGAGCAGTACTTC | CASSWTGSIDEQYF
TRBD1 | 17 | TRBJ1-5 | few | TRBV20-1 | TGCAGTGCTAGTAAACCCCCCCGGACAGGGTGGCATCAGCCCCAGCATTTT | CSASKPPRTGWHQPQHF
TRBD1 | 15 | TRBJ1-1 | many | TRBV7-6 | TGTGCCAGCAGTCTACGGCAGGGGGCCAACACTGAAGCTTTCTTT | CASSLRQGANTEAFF
. | 16 | TRBJ1-6 | many | TRBV6-2/TRBV6-3 | TGTGCCAGCAGCCAACGCGAGACAGGACCGCAGTCACCCCTCCACTTT | CASSQRETGPQSPLHF
. | 12 | TRBJ1-1 | few | TRBV11-2 | TGTGCCAGCAGCTTAAGCAGGGTGGCCGCTTTCTTT | CASSLSRVAAFF
. | 14 | TRBJ1-2 | once | TRBV4-1 | TGCGCCAGCAGCCAAGATCGGGGGCCCTATGGCTACACCTTC | CASSQDRGPYGYTF
. | 16 | TRBJ2-2 | many | TRBV11-2 | TGTGCCAGCAGCTTAACCCCGGGGGCGAGCACCGGGGAGCTGTTTTTT | CASSLTPGASTGELFF
. | 17 | TRBJ2-3 | many | TRBV5-1 | TGCGCCAGCAGCTTGGGATCCCCCGGACGAGTACAAAATACGCAGTATTTT | CASSLGSPGRVQNTQYF
. | 15 | TRBJ1-1 | many | TRBV7-9 | TGTGCCAGCAGCTTAGCACAGGGTGGAAGGACTGAAGCTTTCTTT | CASSLAQGGRTEAFF
. | 15 | TRBJ2-1 | many | TRBV18 | TGTGCCAGCTCACCACCGGACAGAGCCTACAATGAGCAGTTCTTC | CASSPPDRAYNEQFF
. | 14 | TRBJ2-3 | many | TRBV27 | TGTGCCAGCAGCTCAGGACTAATAACAGATACGCAGTATTTT | CASSSGLITDTQYF
. | 15 | TRBJ2-1 | many | TRBV30 | TGTGCCTGGACAGTGGCGGGGTGGGGGATCAATGAGCAGTTCTTC | CAWTVAGWGINEQFF
. | 14 | TRBJ2-7 | . | TRBV5-1 | TGCGCCAGCAGCTTGTCAACATTGTCCTACGAGCAGTACTTC | CASSLSTLSYEQYF
. | 18 | TRBJ2-7 | many | TRBV20-1 | TGCAGTGCTAGAGATCAGGCGAAACAGGGCCCCGGGCCCTACGAGCAGTACTTC | CSARDQAKQGPGPYEQYF
TRBD1 | 15 | TRBJ1-5 | . | TRBV20-1 | TGCAGTGCTAGCGGGACAGGGTATGGCAATCAGCCCCAGCATTTT | CSASGTGYGNQPQHF
. | 17 | TRBJ1-6 | . | TRBV7-9 | TGTGCCAGCAGCTTGAGGATGGGGCAGGGTGGTTCCTCACCCCTCCACTTT | CASSLRMGQGGSSPLHF
. | 13 | TRBJ2-2 | . | TRBV19 | TGTGCCAGTAGTATTTGGGGGTCCGGGGAGCTGTTTTTT | CASSIWGSGELFF
. | 14 | TRBJ2-3 | . | TRBV11-2 | TGTGCCAGCAGCTGGGACACCTACACAGATACGCAGTATTTT | CASSWDTYTDTQYF
TRBD1 | 15 | TRBJ1-3 | . | TRBV20-1 | TGCAGTGCAAGGACAGGGGGCAGGTCTGGAAACACCATATATTTT | CSARTGGRSGNTIYF
. | 13 | TRBJ1-1 | . | TRBV10-1 | TGCGCCAGCAGTGCAAACAGAAACACTGAAGCTTTCTTT | CASSANRNTEAFF
. | 14 | TRBJ1-6 | . | TRBV9 | TGTGCCAGCAGCATGACGACCGATAATTCACCCCTCCACTTT | CASSMTTDNSPLHF
. | 15 | TRBJ2-3 | many | TRBV30 | TGTGCCTGGAGGTTCTTGACGGGGAGCACAGATACGCAGTATTTT | CAWRFLTGSTDTQYF
TRBD1 | 17 | TRBJ1-5 | many | TRBV30 | TGTGCCTGGAGTGTAAAGGCCGGGACAGGGGGCAATCAGCCCCAGCATTTT | CAWSVKAGTGGNQPQHF
. | 12 | TRBJ1-1 | many | TRBV5-1 | TGCGCCAGCAGCAGCCAGAACACTGAAGCTTTCTTT | CASSSQNTEAFF
TRBD2 | 14 | TRBJ2-1 | many | TRBV3-1 | TGTGCCAGCAGCCCCGGGCCAGTCGGGGGGGAGCAGTTCTTC | CASSPGPVGGEQFF
. | 14 | TRBJ1-4 | many | TRBV2 | TGTGCCAGCAGTGAAGGGCAGGGATATGAAAAACTGTTTTTT | CASSEGQGYEKLFF
. | 15 | TRBJ2-7 | many | TRBV18 | TGTGCCAGCTCACAGACGACACAGGGCTGGGGCGAGCAGTACTTC | CASSQTTQGWGEQYF
. | 11 | TRBJ2-7 | many | TRBV5-6 | TGTGCCAGCAGCTTTGGTATCGAGCAGTACTTC | CASSFGIEQYF
. | 13 | TRBJ1-5 | . | TRBV20-1 | TGCAGTGCTAGCTCTGGTAAATCAGGGCCCCAGCATTTT | CSASSGKSGPQHF
. | 13 | TRBJ1-1 | many | TRBV20-1 | TGCAGTGCTAGAGAATCACGGGGTTGGGGAGCTTTCTTT | CSARESRGWGAFF
. | 13 | TRBJ1-2 | . | TRBV24-1 | TGTGCCACCAGTGATTGGACGGACTATGGCTACACCTTC | CATSDWTDYGYTF
TRBD1 | 11 | TRBJ1-1 | many | TRBV3-1 | TGTGCCAGCAAACAGGGGCATGAAGCTTTCTTT | CASKQGHEAFF
. | 11 | TRBJ2-1 | few | TRBV10-3 | TGTGCCGTTCGACAGAACAATGAGCAGTTCTTC | CAVRQNNEQFF
. | 12 | TRBJ2-7 | . | TRBV5-1 | TGCGCCAGCAGAAAGGGAGGCGGCGAGCAGTACTTC | CASRKGGGEQYF
TRBD1 | 14 | TRBJ1-2 | many | TRBV5-6 | TGTGCCAGCAGCGAAGACAGGGGCGGCTATGGCTACACCTTC | CASSEDRGGYGYTF
TRBD1 | 17 | TRBJ2-7 | . | TRBV3-1 | TGTGCCAGCAGCCAAGAGGTAATAGAACAGGGGATTTACGAGCAGTACTTC | CASSQEVIEQGIYEQYF
. | 15 | TRBJ2-3 | few | TRBV11-2 | TGTGCCAGCAGCCCTCGGGTGGGTTTATCAGATACGCAGTATTTT | CASSPRVGLSDTQYF
. | 16 | TRBJ1-4 | many | TRBV3-1 | TGTGCCAGCAGCCAAGTCGGCAGTTCAACTAATGAAAAACTGTTTTTT | CASSQVGSSTNEKLFF
TRBD1 | 15 | TRBJ1-5 | many | TRBV6-1 | TGTGCCAGCAGGGGGCCGGGACAGGGTTATCAGCCCCAGCATTTT | CASRGPGQGYQPQHF
. | 15 | TRBJ2-2 | few | TRBV7-9 | TGTGCCAGCAGCTCCGCGGTGTCGAACACCGGGGAGCTGTTTTTT | CASSSAVSNTGELFF
. | 14 | TRBJ1-6 | few | TRBV3-1 | TGTGCCAGCAGCCAAGTAATAGAACACCTACCCCTCCACTTT | CASSQVIEHLPLHF
. | 12 | TRBJ2-7 | many | TRBV12-3/TRBV12-4 | TGTGCCAGCAGCTCTTACAGCTACGAGCAGTACTTC | CASSSYSYEQYF
. | 16 | TRBJ1-5 | . | TRBV15 | TGTGCCACCAGCAGAGATGCGAGGGCAGGGTGGCAGCCCCAGCATTTT | CATSRDARAGWQPQHF
. | 17 | TRBJ1-1 | . | TRBV18 | TGTGCCAGCTCCCCCTATCGGGGGAGAACTCTGAACACTGAAGCTTTCTTT | CASSPYRGRTLNTEAFF
. | 15 | TRBJ1-3 | . | TRBV15 | TGTGCCACCAGCAGAGACCAGGGTTTTGGAAACACCATATATTTT | CATSRDQGFGNTIYF
TRBD2 | 15 | TRBJ2-3 | many | TRBV3-1 | TGTGCCAGCAGCCAAGCGGGGGGAGGCACAGATACGCAGTATTTT | CASSQAGGGTDTQYF
TRBD1 | 16 | TRBJ1-2 | few | TRBV6-1 | TGTGCCAGCAGTTTCGACAGGGCGGGAACTAACTATGGCTACACCTTC | CASSFDRAGTNYGYTF